The T cell receptor (beta chain) under discussion was sequenced for a study of esophageal squamous cell carcinoma under preoperative chemotherapy. Study as a whole: TCR repertoires were profiled from both peripheral blood T cells and tumor-infiltrating lymphocytes. Study-wide results and limits: Clonal contraction, more than amplification, hit abundant clones after paclitaxel-nedaplatin.

This clonotype was seen a handful of times. Its antigen is undetermined. This CDR3 region has 17 residues. V lost 5 bases to trimming and J lost 5 bases; unmatched junction nucleotides: 17. Germline assignment: CDR1 LNHNV and CDR2 YYDKDF (reference sequence). As for time point: after preoperative PTX-NDP chemotherapy. TCRdb fed the PCR reads into MiXCR, producing one record per CDR3 protein. The table lists 30,000 or so distinct CDR3 sequences, about half of them singletons. The sample was acquired from a patient given preoperative chemotherapy. This chain uses TRBV15 with TRBJ2-5, with TRBD1 matching 7 bases. The clonotype was recovered from a human donor with esophageal squamous cell carcinoma. The donor label of this sample is uncertain. The CDR3 region is CATSRTGQGVHSETQYF. The CDR3 nucleotides read TGTGCCACCAGCCGAACTGGGCAGGGGGTACATAGCGAGACCCAGTACTTC.